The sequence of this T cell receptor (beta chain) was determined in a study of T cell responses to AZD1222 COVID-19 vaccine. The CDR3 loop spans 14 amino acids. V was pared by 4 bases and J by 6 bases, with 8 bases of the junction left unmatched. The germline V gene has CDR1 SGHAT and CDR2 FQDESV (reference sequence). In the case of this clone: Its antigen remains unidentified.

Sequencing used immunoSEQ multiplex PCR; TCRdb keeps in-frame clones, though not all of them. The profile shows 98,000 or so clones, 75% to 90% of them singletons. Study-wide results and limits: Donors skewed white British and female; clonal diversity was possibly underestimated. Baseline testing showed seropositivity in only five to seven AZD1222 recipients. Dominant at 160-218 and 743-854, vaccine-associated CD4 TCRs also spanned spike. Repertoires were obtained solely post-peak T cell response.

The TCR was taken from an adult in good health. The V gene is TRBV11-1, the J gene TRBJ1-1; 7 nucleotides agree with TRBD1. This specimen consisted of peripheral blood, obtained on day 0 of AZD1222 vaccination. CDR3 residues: CASSYRQGVAEAFF. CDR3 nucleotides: TGTGCCAGCAGCTACCGACAGGGTGTTGCTGAAGCTTTCTTT.